This T cell receptor beta chain was identified in a study of T cells in localized non-small cell lung cancer. Regarding the study as a whole: A raised T cell density in blood coincided with lengthier overall survival. Only one tumor region was sequenced, so heterogeneity remains possible. Adjacent lung was found to contain a median about 50 of the top 100 tumor clones. Uninvolved adjacent lung had higher T cell clonality than tumor and all other tissues.

Germline-derived CDR1 and CDR2 are MNHNS and SASEGT. Trimming took off 3 bases at V and 3 bases at J, with 18 bases between the two ends. CDR3 length: 17 residues. Produced via immunoSEQ multiplex PCR; TCRdb's table is partial and in-frame only. The sample shows approximately 5,000 clones, 75% to 85% of them seen only once. In the case of this clone: Its specificity is unknown.

This specimen consisted of peripheral blood mononuclear cells, obtained before any cancer treatment. The sequence came from an older female donor with stage II lung adenocarcinoma. This chain joins TRBV6-1 and TRBJ2-1; D might be TRBD2 (6 bases). The CDR3 nucleotides read TGTGCCAGCAGTGATGCTAGAGGCCCAGCGGGCTACAATGAGCAGTTCTTC. This gives the protein CASSDARGPAGYNEQFF.